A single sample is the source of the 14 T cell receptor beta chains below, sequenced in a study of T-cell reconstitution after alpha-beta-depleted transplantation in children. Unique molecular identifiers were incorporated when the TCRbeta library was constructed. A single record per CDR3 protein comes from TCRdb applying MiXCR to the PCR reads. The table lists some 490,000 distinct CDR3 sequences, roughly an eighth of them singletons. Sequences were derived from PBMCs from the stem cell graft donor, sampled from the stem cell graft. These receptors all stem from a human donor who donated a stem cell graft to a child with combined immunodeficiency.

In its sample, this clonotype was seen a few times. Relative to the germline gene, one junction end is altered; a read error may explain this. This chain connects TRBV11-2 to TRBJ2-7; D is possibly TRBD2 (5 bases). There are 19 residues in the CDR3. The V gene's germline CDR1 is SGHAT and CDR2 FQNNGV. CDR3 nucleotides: TGTGCCAGCAGTTTAGGACCGAGGGAGACACATCGTCTTAAATACGAGCAGTACTTC. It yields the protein CASSLGPRETHRLKYEQYF.

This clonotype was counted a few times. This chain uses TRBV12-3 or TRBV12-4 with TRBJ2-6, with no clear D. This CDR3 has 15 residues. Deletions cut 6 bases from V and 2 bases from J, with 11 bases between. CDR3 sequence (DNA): TGTGCCAGCAGCCCCGACCCTCCTGGGGCCAACGTCCTGACTTTC. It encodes CASSPDPPGANVLTF.

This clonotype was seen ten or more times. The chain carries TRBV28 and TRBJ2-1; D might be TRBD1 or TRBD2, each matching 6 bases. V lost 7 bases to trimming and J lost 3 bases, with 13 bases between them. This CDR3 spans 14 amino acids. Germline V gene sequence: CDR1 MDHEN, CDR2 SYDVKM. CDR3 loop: CASTGGPIYNEQFF. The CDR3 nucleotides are TGTGCCAGCACCGGGGGCCCCATCTACAATGAGCAGTTCTTC.

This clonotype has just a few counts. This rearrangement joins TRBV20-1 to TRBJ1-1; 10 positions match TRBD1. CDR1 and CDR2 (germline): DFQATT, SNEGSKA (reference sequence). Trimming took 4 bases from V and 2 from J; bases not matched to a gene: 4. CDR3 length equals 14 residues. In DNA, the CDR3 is TGCAGTGCTATTGGACAGGGGGATAACACTGAAGCTTTCTTT. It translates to CSAIGQGDNTEAFF.

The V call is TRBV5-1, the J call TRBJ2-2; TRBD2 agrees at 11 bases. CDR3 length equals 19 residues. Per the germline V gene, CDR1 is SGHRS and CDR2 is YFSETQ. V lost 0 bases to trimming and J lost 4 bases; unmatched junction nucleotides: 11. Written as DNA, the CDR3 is TGCGCCAGCAGCTTGGTAGCCGGGAAGGGACTAGCGGTCACCGGGGAGCTGTTTTTT. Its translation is CASSLVAGKGLAVTGELFF. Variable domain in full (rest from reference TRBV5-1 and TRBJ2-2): KAGVTQTPRYLIKTRGQQVTLSCSPISGHRSVSWYQQTPGQGLQFLFEYFSETQRNKGNFPGRFSGRQFSNSRSEMNVSTLELGDSALYLCASSLVAGKGLAVTGELFFGEGSRLTVL.

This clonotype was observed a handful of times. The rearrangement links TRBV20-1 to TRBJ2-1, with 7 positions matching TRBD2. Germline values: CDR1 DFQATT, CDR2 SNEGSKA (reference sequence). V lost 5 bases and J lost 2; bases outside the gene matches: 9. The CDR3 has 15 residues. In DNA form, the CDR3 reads TGCAGTGCTGCACTTTGGGAGGGCGCCTACAATGAGCAGTTCTTC. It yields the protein CSAALWEGAYNEQFF.

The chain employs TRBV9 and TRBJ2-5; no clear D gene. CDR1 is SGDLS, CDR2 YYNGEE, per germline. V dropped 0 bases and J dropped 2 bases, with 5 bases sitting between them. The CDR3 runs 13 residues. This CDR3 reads CASSVALQETQYF. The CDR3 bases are TGTGCCAGCAGCGTAGCCCTTCAAGAGACCCAGTACTTC.

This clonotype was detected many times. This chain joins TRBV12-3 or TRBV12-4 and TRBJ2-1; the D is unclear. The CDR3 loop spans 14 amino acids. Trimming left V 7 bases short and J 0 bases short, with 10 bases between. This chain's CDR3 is CASTPLSSYNEQFF. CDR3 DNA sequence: TGTGCCAGCACCCCCCTGAGCTCCTACAATGAGCAGTTCTTC.

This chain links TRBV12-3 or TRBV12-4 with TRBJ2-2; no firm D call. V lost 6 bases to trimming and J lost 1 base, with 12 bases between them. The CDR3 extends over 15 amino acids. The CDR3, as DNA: TGTGCCAGCAGCGGGCCGGGCGTGAACACCGGGGAGCTGTTTTTT. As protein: CASSGPGVNTGELFF.

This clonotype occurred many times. The CDR3 region is CSVEATSGSLDTQYF. The DNA of the CDR3 is TGCAGCGTTGAAGCAACTAGCGGGAGTTTGGATACGCAGTATTTT. The V gene is TRBV29-1, the J gene TRBJ2-3; 11 bases agree with TRBD2. The CDR3 spans 15 residues. The germline V gene encodes CDR1 SQVTM and CDR2 ANQGSEA. V lost 1 base, J lost 6 bases, and 6 bases stayed unmatched.

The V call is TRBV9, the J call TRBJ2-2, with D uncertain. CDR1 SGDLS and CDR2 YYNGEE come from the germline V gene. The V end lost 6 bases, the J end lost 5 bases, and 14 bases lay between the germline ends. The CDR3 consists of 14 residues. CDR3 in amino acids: CASTGSTVTGELFF. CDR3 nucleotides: TGTGCCAGCACAGGCAGCACAGTAACCGGGGAGCTGTTTTTT.

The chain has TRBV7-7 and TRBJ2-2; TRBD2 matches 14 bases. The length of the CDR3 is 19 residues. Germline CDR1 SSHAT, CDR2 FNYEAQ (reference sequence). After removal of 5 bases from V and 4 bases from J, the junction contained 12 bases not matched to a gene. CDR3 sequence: CASSLQAGLAGVLTGELFF. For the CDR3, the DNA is TGTGCCAGCAGCCTCCAGGCGGGACTAGCGGGAGTTCTCACCGGGGAGCTGTTTTTT. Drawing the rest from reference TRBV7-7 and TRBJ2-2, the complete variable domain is GAGVSQSPRYKVTKRGQDVTLRCDPISSHATLYWYQQALGQGPEFLTYFNYEAQPDKSGLPSDRFSAERPEGSISTLTIQRTEQRDSAMYRCASSLQAGLAGVLTGELFFGEGSRLTVL.

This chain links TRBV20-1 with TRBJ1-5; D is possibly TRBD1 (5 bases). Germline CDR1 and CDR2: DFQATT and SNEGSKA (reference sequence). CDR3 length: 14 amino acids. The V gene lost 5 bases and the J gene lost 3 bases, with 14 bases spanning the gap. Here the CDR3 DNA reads TGCAGTGCTTTAAAGACAGCGAACAATCAGCCCCAGCATTTT. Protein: CSALKTANNQPQHF.

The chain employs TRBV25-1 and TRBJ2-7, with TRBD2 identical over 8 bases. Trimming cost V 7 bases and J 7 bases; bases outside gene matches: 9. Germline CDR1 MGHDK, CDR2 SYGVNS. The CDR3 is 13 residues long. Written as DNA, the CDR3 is TGTGCCAGCACACCCCGCGGGGGGTGGGAGCAGTACTTC. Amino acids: CASTPRGGWEQYF.